This T cell receptor beta chain was retrieved from a study of blood T cell repertoires in COVID-19. In the study's own analysis: Reference gene primers were amplified, and this amplification served to estimate nucleated cell counts. Sequencing used immunoSEQ multiplex PCR; TCRdb keeps in-frame clones, though not all of them. V and J calls and clone size are copied from that table; D and trimming were computed from the DNA. The sample has 200,000 to 300,000 clones, roughly 88% seen once. V was pared by 3 bases and J by 7 bases, with 19 bases between. Per the germline V gene, CDR1 is SGHAT and CDR2 is FQNNGV. The CDR3 totals 16 residues.

Sequencing was performed on peripheral blood. The clonotype was recovered from a man aged 40-55 years who had recovered from COVID-19. The chain employs TRBV11-2 and TRBJ1-5; D perhaps matches TRBD1 (6 bases). The CDR3 nucleotides are TGTGCCAGCAGCTTTACAGGGCCCCAGTGGAGACAGCCCCAGCATTTT. Its translation: CASSFTGPQWRQPQHF.